In its sample, the clone carrying this T cell receptor beta chain was seen many times. A single record per CDR3 protein comes from TCRdb applying MiXCR to the RACE reads. The profile shows approximately 80,000 distinct CDR3 sequences, 10% to 12% of them singletons. Indicated time point: patch test 3, about 24 weeks after DPC sensitization. Treatment: therapeutic diphenylcyclopropenone sensitization with weekly scalp DPC. CDR3 length: 14 amino acids. Per germline, CDR1 ENHRY and CDR2 SYGVKD. Trimming cost V 4 bases and J 7 bases, with 11 bases left between them. The sample comes from a study of human T cells and chemical hapten exposure.

The sequences come from whole blood, collected in connection with sensitization to the hapten diphenylcyclopropenone (DPC). The chain carries TRBV10-3 and TRBJ1-6; no clear D gene. The TCR was taken from a woman aged 50 to 60 with alopecia areata. Some clones in this sample may be carry-over from other donors' samples. The CDR3 DNA reads TGTGCCATCAGTGGAGAACAGCTCAATTCACCCCTCCACTTT. Encoded protein: CAISGEQLNSPLHF.